Reported below is one T cell receptor beta chain. Its antigen remains unknown. This CDR3 is built from 12 residues. Trimming removed 1 base from V and 7 bases from J, with 9 bases in between. Germline V CDR1 and CDR2: SGHRS, YFSETQ. The data derive from a study of a mutant IDH1 vaccine in newly diagnosed glioma. Study details: The patients received vaccinations eight times, in weeks 1, 3, 5, 7, 11, 15, 19 and 23. Either 4-6 weeks after radiotherapy alone or alongside temozolomide, vaccination was begun. Treated patients showed a male proportion of approximately 62%, a female proportion of roughly 38%, and a mean age of around 40 years. Standard pretreatment was either radiotherapy, temozolomide, or, for most, radiochemotherapy with temozolomide.

This sample's time point: week 11, during vaccination. Each vaccine dose was 300 ug of mutant IDH1 20-mer peptide, with topical imiquimod. The table came from immunoSEQ multiplex PCR; TCRdb's copy has only in-frame clones and leaves some out. The sample records some 33,000 clones, 75% to 85% being singletons. This specimen consisted of PBMCs, obtained from a glioma patient whose treatment included an IDH1 peptide vaccine. The receptor was derived from a man aged 25-45 years with glioma. The J gene is TRBJ2-7, the V gene TRBV5-1; no clear D. CDR3 DNA sequence: TGCGCCAGCAGCTTGCGTCCGAGTGAGCAGTACTTC. Its protein product is CASSLRPSEQYF.